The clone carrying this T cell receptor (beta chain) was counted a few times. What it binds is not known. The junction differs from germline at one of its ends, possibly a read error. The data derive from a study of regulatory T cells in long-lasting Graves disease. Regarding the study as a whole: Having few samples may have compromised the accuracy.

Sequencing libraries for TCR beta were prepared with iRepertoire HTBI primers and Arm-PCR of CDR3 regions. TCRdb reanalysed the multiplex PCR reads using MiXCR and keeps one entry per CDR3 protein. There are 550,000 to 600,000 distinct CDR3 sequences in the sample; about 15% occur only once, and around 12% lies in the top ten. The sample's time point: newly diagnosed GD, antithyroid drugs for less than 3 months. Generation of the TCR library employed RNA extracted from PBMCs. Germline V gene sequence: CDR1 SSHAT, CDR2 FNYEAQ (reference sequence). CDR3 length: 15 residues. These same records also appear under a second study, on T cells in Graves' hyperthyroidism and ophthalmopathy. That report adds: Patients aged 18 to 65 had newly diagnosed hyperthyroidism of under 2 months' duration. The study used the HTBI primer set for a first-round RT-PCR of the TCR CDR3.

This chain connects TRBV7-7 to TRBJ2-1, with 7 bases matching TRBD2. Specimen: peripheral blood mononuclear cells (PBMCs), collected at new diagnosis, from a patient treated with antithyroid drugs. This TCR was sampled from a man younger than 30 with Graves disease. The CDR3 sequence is CASSLWAAGVSFQFF. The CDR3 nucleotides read TGTGCTAGCAGCTTATGGGCGGCGGGAGTTTCGTTTCAGTTCTTC.